This T cell receptor (beta chain) stems from a study of OX40 agonist ivuxolimab in advanced cancers. Using immunoSEQ multiplex PCR, the repertoire was profiled, and TCRdb retains in-frame clones only, with some absent. The table records tens of thousands of clones, 80% to 90% of them present only once. This CDR3 region has 13 residues. With 3 bases removed from V and 3 bases from J, the gap between germline ends came to 9 bases. Germline loops: CDR1 LNHDA, CDR2 SQIVND (reference sequence). Sample: CD4+ or CD8+ T cells sorted from blood, taken in a trial of the OX40 agonist ivuxolimab. This receptor was obtained from an adult with an advanced solid tumor such as melanoma, head and neck, liver or kidney cancer. The chain joins TRBV19 to TRBJ2-7; D unresolved. The CDR3 DNA sequence: TGTGCCAGTAGTATCCCACCAAGCTACGAGCAGTACTTC. This gives the protein CASSIPPSYEQYF.